The 9 T cell receptor beta chains in this list originate from one sample, sequenced in a study of spatial heterogeneity in lung cancer. MiXCR, run by TCRdb on the 5' RACE reads, gives a single entry per CDR3 protein. The sample lists around 47,000 distinct CDR3 sequences, less than 9% seen once, with less than 45% in the top ten. Time point: blood at routine non-recurrence follow-up after resection. Whole RNA was taken from tumor, nontumor lung or frozen PBMC; it was then sequenced unsorted. The sequences come from PBMCs, collected at follow-up. The receptors were gathered from a female donor with early-stage non-small cell lung cancer.

This clonotype showed up just a few times. V gene TRBV3-1 combines with J gene TRBJ2-3; D is perhaps TRBD1 (5 bases). The V gene lost 4 bases and the J gene lost 0 bases, with 5 bases spanning the gap. Germline CDR1 reads LGHDT; CDR2 reads YNNKEL (reference sequence). This CDR3 has 13 residues. The chain's CDR3 is CASSRQSTDTQYF. In DNA, the CDR3 is TGTGCCAGCAGCCGACAGAGCACAGATACGCAGTATTTT.

This chain uses TRBV12-3 or TRBV12-4 with TRBJ2-1, with D hard to call. The V end lost 2 bases, the J end lost 4 bases, and 9 bases lay between the germline ends. The CDR3 loop spans 14 amino acids. CDR3 loop: CASSLNRQYNEQFF. In nucleotides, the CDR3 is TGTGCCAGCAGTTTAAATCGCCAGTACAATGAGCAGTTCTTC.

This clonotype has a count of ten or more. The rearrangement uses TRBV6-6 and TRBJ2-7, with D perhaps TRBD1 (6 bases). The V end was cut by 0 bases, the J end by 2 bases, with 8 bases between. The CDR3 is 14 residues long. Germline V lookup: CDR1 MNHNY, CDR2 SVGAGI (reference sequence). CDR3: CASSYSRQAYEQYF. The CDR3 bases are TGTGCCAGCAGTTACTCGAGACAGGCCTACGAGCAGTACTTC.

The chain uses TRBV3-1 and TRBJ1-1; perhaps TRBD1 as D (6 bases). The germline V gene encodes CDR1 LGHDT and CDR2 YNNKEL (reference sequence). The CDR3 loop spans 17 amino acids. Trimming took off 3 bases at V and 0 bases at J, with 17 bases between the two ends. In DNA, the CDR3 is TGTGCCAGCAGCCATTTAGGACAGTGTGGGGTGAACACTGAAGCTTTCTTT. Translation gives CASSHLGQCGVNTEAFF.

The rearrangement joins TRBV21-1 to TRBJ2-7; TRBD2, the table's D call, was not compared with the DNA. TRBV21-1 is flagged as a pseudogene. This CDR3 has 14 amino acids. The CDR3 DNA is TGTGCCAGCAGCAAAGGTCGGGGGGGCTACGAGCAGTACTTC. Protein product: CASSKGRGGYEQYF.

This clonotype has at least ten counts. The rearrangement joins TRBV2 to TRBJ2-3; D call uncertain. V was clipped by 7 bases and J by 6 bases, with 17 bases between them. The CDR3 is 14 amino acids. Germline-derived CDR1 and CDR2 are SNHLY and FYNNEI. As DNA, the CDR3 is TGTGCCAGCACCCAGCTGGGTAGTGCGGATACGCAGTATTTT. Encoded protein: CASTQLGSADTQYF.

The chain uses TRBV4-2 and TRBJ2-1, with TRBD2 matching 15 bases. Germline-derived CDR1 and CDR2 are LGHNA and YNFKEQ. This CDR3 is 19 amino acids long. V gave up 4 bases and J gave up 13 bases; unmatched junction bases: 20. The CDR3 nucleotides are TGTGCCAGCAGCCCCTCCTCCTGGACTAGCGGGGGGGCAGGGCCTCCACAGTTCTTC. Amino acid sequence: CASSPSSWTSGGAGPPQFF.

This clonotype was recorded at least ten times. The genes are TRBV28 and TRBJ2-5, with D tentatively TRBD2 (7 bases). This CDR3 is built from 14 residues. The V end lost 6 bases, the J end lost 1 base, and 12 bases lay between the germline ends. CDR1 and CDR2 (germline): MDHEN, SYDVKM. This chain's CDR3 is CASSQGGVQETQYF. For the CDR3, the DNA is TGTGCCAGCAGCCAAGGGGGGGTCCAAGAGACCCAGTACTTC. Drawing the rest from reference TRBV28 and TRBJ2-5, the complete variable domain is DVKVTQSSRYLVKRTGEKVFLECVQDMDHENMFWYRQDPGLGLRLIYFSYDVKMKEKGDIPEGYSVSREKKERFSLILESASTNQTSMYLCASSQGGVQETQYFGPGTRLLVL.

This clonotype was counted a few times. The chain couples TRBV14 to TRBJ1-2; 7 nucleotides line up with TRBD1. The germline V gene has CDR1 SGHDN and CDR2 FVKESK. J lost 6 bases, V lost 1 base, and 20 bases had no gene match. This CDR3 has 19 amino acids. DNA of the CDR3: TGTGCCAGCAGCCAAGCCGGGACAGCCCTCGCCGCTAGACCCGATGGCTACACCTTC. Its translation: CASSQAGTALAARPDGYTF.